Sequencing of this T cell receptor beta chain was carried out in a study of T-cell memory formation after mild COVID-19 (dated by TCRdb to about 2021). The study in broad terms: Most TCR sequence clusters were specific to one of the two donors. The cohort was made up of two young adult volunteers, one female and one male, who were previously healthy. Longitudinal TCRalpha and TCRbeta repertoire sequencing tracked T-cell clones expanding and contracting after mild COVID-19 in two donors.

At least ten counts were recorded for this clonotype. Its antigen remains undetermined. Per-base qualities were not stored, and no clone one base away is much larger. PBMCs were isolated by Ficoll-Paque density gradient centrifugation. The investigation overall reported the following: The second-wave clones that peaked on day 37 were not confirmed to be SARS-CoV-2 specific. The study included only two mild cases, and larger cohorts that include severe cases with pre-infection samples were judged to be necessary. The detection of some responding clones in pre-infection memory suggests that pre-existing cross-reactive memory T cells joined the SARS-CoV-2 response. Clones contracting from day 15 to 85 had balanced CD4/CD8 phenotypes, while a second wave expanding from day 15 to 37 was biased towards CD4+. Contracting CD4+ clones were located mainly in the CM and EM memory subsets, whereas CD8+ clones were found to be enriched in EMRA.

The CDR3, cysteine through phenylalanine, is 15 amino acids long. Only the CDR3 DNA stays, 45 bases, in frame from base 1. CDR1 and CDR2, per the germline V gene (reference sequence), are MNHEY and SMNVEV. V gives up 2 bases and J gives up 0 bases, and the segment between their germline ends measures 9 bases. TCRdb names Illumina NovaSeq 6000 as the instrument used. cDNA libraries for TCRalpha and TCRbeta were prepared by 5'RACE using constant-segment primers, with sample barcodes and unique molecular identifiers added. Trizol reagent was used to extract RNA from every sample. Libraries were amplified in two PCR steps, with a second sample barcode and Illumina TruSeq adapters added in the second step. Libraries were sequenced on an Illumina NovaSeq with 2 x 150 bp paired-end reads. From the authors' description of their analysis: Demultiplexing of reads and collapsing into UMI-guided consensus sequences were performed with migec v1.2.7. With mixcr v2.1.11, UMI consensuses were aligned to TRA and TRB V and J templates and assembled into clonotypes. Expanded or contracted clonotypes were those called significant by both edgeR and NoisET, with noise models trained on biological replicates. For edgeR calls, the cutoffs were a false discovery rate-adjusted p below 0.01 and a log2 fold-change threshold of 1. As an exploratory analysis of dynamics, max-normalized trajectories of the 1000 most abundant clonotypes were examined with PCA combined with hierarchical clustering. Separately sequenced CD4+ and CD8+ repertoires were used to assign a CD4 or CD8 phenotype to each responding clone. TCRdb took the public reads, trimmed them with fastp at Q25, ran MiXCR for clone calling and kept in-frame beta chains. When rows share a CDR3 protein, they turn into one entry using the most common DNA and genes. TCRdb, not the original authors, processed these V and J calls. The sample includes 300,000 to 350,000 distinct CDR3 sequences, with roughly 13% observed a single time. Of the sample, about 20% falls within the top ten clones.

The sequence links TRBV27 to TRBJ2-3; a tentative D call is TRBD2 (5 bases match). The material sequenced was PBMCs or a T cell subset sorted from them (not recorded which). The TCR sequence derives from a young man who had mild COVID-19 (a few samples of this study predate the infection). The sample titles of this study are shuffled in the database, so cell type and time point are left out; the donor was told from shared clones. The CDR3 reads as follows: CASSLTGISTDTQYF. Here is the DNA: TGTGCCAGCAGTTTAACCGGGATTAGCACAGATACGCAGTATTTT.